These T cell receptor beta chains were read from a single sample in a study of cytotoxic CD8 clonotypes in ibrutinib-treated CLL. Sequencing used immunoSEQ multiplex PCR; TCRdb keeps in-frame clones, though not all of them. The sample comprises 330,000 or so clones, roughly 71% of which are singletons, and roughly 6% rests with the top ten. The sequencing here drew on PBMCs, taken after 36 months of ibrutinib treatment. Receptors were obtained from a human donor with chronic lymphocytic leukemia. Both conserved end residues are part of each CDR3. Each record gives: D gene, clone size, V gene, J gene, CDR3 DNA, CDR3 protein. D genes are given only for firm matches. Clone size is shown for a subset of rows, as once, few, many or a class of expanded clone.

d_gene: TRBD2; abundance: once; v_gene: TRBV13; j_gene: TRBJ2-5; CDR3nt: TGTGCCAGCAGCATCCTAGCGGGGGAGTTCCAAGAGACCCAGTACTTC; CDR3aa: CASSILAGEFQETQYF
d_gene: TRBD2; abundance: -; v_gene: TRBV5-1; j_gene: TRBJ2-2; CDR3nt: TGCGCCAGCAGCAGTCTAGCGGAGAACACCGGGGAGCTGTTTTTT; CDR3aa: CASSSLAENTGELFF
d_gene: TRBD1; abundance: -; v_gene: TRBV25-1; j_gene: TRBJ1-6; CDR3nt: TGTGCCAGCAGTGATACAGGGGGAATCTATAATTCACCCCTCCACTTT; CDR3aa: CASSDTGGIYNSPLHF
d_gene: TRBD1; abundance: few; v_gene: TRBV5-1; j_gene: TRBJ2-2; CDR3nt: TGCGCCAGCAGCTTCTTGACAGGGGACACCGGGGAGCTGTTTTTT; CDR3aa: CASSFLTGDTGELFF
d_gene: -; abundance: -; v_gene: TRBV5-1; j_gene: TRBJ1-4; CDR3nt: TGCGCCAGCAGCTCTGACAGTTTTAATGAAAAACTGTTTTTT; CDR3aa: CASSSDSFNEKLFF
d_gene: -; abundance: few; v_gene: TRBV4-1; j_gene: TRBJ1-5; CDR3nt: TGCGCCAGCAGCCAAGATAAAGGAGTTAGCAATCAGCCCCAGCATTTT; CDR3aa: CASSQDKGVSNQPQHF
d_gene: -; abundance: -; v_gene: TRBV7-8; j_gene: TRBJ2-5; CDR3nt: TGTGCCAGCAGCCCCCTTTCAGGGGCGGGGGTCGAGACCCAGTACTTC; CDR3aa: CASSPLSGAGVETQYF
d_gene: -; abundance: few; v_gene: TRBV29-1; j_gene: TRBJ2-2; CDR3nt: TGCAGCGTTGAAGATCTTGATACGAACACCGGGGAGCTGTTTTTT; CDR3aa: CSVEDLDTNTGELFF
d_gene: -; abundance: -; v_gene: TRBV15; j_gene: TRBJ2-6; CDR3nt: TGTGCCACCAGCAGAGATGACAGCCTCTCTGGGGCCAACGTCCTGACTTTC; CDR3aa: CATSRDDSLSGANVLTF
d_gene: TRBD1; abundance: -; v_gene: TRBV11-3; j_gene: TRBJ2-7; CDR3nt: TGTGCCAGCAGCTTAGATGGGACAGGCGAGCAGTACTTC; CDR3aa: CASSLDGTGEQYF
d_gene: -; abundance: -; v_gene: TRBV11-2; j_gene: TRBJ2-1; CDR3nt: TGTGCCAGCAGCTTAGTTGGGAGAGGGATTGAGCAGTTCTTC; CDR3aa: CASSLVGRGIEQFF
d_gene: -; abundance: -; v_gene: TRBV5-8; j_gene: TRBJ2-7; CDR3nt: TGTGCCAGCAGCTCAGGGGTAGGCTACGAGCAGTACTTC; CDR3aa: CASSSGVGYEQYF
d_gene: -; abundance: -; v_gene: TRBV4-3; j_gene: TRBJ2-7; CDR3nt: TGCGCCAGCAGCCAAGATGTTCTGGTTTGGTACGAGCAGTACTTC; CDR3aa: CASSQDVLVWYEQYF
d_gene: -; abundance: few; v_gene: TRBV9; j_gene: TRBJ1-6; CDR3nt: TGTGCCAGCAGCTCGCAGGTCGACTATAATTCACCCCTCCACTTT; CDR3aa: CASSSQVDYNSPLHF
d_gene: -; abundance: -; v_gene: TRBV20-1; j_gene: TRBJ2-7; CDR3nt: TGCAGTGCTAGTCCGGGCTACGAGCAGTACTTC; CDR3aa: CSASPGYEQYF
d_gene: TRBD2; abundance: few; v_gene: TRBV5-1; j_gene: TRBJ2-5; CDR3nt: TGCGCCAGCAGCTTACTAGCGGGAGGTAGGGAGACCCAGTACTTC; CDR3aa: CASSLLAGGRETQYF
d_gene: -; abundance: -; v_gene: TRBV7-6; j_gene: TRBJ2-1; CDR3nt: TGTGCCAGCAGCTTAAGGGGTAGCGGCTCCTACAATGAGCAGTTCTTC; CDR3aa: CASSLRGSGSYNEQFF
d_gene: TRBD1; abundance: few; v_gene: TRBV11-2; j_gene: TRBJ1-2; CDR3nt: TGTGCCAGCAGCCCGGGACAGCTTGCTAACTATGGCTACACCTTC; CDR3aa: CASSPGQLANYGYTF
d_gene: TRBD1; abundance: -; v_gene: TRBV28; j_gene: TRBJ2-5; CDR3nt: TGTGCCAGCAGCCCCCGGACAGGGGGCTTGAGAAAGACCCAGTACTTC; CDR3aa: CASSPRTGGLRKTQYF
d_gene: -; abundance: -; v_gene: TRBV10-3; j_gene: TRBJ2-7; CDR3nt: TGTGCCATCTCAATAGAACAGGGTTACGAGCAGTACTTC; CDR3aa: CAISIEQGYEQYF
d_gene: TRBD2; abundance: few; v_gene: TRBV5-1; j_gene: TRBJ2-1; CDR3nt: TGCGCCAGCAGCGCCACGACTAGCGGGGGAAACAATGAGCAGTTCTTC; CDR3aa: CASSATTSGGNNEQFF
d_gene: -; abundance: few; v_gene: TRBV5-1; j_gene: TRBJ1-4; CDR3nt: TGCGCCAGCAGAAGGACAACTAATGAAAAACTGTTTTTT; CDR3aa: CASRRTTNEKLFF
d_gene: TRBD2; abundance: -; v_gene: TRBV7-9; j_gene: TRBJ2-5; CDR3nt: TGTGCCAGCAGCTTACAGCTCGGGGGGTATCAAGAGACCCAGTACTTC; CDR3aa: CASSLQLGGYQETQYF
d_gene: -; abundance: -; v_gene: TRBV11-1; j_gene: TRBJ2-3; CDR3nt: TGTGCCAGCAATAGGGGGGTCACAGATACGCAGTATTTT; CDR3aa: CASNRGVTDTQYF
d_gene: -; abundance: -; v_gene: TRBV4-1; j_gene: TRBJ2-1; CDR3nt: TGCGCCAGCAGCCAAGTACCGACCCGGGGTCTTTACAATGAGCAGTTCTTC; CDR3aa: CASSQVPTRGLYNEQFF
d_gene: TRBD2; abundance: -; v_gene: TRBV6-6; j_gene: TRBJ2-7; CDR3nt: TGTGCCAGCAGTCTATTAGCGGGAGGGCCCAGGTACGAGCAGTACTTC; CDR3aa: CASSLLAGGPRYEQYF
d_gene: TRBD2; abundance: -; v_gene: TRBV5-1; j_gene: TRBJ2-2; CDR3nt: TGCGCCAGCAGTACCGGGACTAGACCCTTTAACACCGGGGAGCTGTTTTTT; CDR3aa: CASSTGTRPFNTGELFF
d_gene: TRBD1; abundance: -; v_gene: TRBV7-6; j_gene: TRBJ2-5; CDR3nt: TGTGCCAGCAGCTCGACAGGGCAAGAGACCCAGTACTTC; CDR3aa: CASSSTGQETQYF
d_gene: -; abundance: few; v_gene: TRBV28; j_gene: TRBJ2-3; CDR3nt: TGTGCCAGCAGTTTGACCTTCGGGGCAGGTGGGGATACGCAGTATTTT; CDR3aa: CASSLTFGAGGDTQYF
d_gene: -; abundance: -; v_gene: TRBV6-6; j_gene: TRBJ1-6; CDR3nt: TGTGCCAGCAGTCCCGGGGGGAATTCACCCCTCCACTTT; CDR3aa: CASSPGGNSPLHF
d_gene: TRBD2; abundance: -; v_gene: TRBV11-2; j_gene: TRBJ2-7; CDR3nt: TGTGCCAGCAGCCCGACTAGCGGGAGGATCCACGAGCAGTACTTC; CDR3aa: CASSPTSGRIHEQYF
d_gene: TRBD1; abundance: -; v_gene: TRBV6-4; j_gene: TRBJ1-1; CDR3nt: TGTGCCAGCAGCTCCCAGGGGGGCACTGAAGCTTTCTTT; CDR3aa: CASSSQGGTEAFF
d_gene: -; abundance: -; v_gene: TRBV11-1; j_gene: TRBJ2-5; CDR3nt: TGTGCCAGCAGGAGCCAGCTCGCAGAGACCCAGTACTTC; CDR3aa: CASRSQLAETQYF
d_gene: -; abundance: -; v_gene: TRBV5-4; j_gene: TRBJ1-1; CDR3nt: TGTGCCAGCAGCTTTTGGATATCTGAAGCTTTCTTT; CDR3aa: CASSFWISEAFF
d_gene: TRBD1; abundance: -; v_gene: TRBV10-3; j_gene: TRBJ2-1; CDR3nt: TGTGCCATCAACTATCGACAGGGACGAGACAATGAGCAGTTCTTC; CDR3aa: CAINYRQGRDNEQFF
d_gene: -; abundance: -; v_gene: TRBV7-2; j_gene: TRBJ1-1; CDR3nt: TGTGCCAGCAGCTTCTTCGTGAACACTGAAGCTTTCTTT; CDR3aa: CASSFFVNTEAFF
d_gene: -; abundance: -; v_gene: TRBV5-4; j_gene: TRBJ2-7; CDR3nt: TGTGCCAGCAGCTCGACAGCCTACGAGCAGTACTTC; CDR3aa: CASSSTAYEQYF
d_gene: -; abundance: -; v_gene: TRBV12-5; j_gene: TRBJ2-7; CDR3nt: TGTGCTAGTGGGCTAGGAACCTCCTACGAGCAGTACTTC; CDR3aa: CASGLGTSYEQYF
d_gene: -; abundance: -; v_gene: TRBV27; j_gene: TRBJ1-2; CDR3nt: TGTGCCAGCAGTGCCGGGACACCATCGAGTGGCTACACCTTC; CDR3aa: CASSAGTPSSGYTF
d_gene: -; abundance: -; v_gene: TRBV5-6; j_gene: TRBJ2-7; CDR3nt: TGTGCCAGCAGCTTGAGGTTTAGAAGGTACGAGCAGTACTTC; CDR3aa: CASSLRFRRYEQYF
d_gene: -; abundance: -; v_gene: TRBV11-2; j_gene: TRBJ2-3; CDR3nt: TGTGCCAGCAGTTATCCGGGACACGGCACAGATACGCAGTATTTT; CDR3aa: CASSYPGHGTDTQYF
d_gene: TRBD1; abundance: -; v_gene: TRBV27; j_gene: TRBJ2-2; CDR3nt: TGTGCCAGCAGTCGAGACAGGGACAACACCGGGGAGCTGTTTTTT; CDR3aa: CASSRDRDNTGELFF
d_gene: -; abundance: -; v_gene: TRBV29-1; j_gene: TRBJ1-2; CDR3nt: TGCAGCGTTAGGGGCAGCAATGGCTACACCTTC; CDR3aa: CSVRGSNGYTF
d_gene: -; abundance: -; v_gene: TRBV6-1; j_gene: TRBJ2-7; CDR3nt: TGTGCCAGCAGTCGGGATTCCTACGAGCAGTACTTC; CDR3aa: CASSRDSYEQYF
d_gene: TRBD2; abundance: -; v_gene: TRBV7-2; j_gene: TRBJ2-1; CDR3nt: TGTGCCAGCAGCTTAGCGAGCGGGAGACGTGAGCAGTTCTTC; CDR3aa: CASSLASGRREQFF
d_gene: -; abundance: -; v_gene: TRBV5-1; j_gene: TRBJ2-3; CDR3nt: TGCGCCAGCAGCTTGGATATGGGCACAGATACGCAGTATTTT; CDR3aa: CASSLDMGTDTQYF
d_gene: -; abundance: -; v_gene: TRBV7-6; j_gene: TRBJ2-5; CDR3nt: TGTGCCAGCACCCTGGCCGGGACACAAGAGACCCAGTACTTC; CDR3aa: CASTLAGTQETQYF
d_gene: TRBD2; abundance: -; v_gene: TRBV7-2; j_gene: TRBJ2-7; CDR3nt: TGTGCCAGCAGCCCCACTAGCGGTAGCTCCTACGAGCAGTACTTC; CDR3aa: CASSPTSGSSYEQYF
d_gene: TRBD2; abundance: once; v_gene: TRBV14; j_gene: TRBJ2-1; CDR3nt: TGTGCCAGCAGCCAAGTAAAACTAGCGGACTTCTCCTACAATGAGCAGTTCTTC; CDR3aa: CASSQVKLADFSYNEQFF
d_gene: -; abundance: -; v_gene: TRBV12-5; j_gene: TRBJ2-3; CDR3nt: TGTGCTAGTGGTTCGGACACTACAGATACGCAGTATTTT; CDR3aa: CASGSDTTDTQYF
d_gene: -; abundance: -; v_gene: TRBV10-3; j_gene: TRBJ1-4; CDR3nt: TGTGCCATCGGTCCGCCCGGGACACTGTTTTTT; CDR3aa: CAIGPPGTLFF
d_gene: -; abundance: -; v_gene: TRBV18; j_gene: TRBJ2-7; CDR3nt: TGTGCCAGCTCACCCAAGGGCCCCTACGAGCAGTACTTC; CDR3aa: CASSPKGPYEQYF
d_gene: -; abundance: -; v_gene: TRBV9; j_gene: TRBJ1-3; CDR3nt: TGTGCCAGCAATGCCGGCTCTGGAAACACCATATATTTT; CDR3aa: CASNAGSGNTIYF
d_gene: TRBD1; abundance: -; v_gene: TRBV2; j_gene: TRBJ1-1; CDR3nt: TGTGCCAGCAACGACAGGGGCGGTCACACTGAAGCTTTCTTT; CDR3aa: CASNDRGGHTEAFF
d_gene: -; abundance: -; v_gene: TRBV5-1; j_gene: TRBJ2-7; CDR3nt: TGCGCCAGCAGCCCCGAAGGAGCGCCTTACGAGCAGTACTTC; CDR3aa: CASSPEGAPYEQYF
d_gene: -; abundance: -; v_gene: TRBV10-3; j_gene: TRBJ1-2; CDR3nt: TGTGCCATCAGTGACAGACCTTATGGCTACACCTTC; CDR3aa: CAISDRPYGYTF
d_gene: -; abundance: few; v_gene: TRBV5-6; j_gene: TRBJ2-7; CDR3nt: TGTGCCAGCAGCTTGGTACAGGGTCTCTACGAGCAGTACTTC; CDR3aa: CASSLVQGLYEQYF